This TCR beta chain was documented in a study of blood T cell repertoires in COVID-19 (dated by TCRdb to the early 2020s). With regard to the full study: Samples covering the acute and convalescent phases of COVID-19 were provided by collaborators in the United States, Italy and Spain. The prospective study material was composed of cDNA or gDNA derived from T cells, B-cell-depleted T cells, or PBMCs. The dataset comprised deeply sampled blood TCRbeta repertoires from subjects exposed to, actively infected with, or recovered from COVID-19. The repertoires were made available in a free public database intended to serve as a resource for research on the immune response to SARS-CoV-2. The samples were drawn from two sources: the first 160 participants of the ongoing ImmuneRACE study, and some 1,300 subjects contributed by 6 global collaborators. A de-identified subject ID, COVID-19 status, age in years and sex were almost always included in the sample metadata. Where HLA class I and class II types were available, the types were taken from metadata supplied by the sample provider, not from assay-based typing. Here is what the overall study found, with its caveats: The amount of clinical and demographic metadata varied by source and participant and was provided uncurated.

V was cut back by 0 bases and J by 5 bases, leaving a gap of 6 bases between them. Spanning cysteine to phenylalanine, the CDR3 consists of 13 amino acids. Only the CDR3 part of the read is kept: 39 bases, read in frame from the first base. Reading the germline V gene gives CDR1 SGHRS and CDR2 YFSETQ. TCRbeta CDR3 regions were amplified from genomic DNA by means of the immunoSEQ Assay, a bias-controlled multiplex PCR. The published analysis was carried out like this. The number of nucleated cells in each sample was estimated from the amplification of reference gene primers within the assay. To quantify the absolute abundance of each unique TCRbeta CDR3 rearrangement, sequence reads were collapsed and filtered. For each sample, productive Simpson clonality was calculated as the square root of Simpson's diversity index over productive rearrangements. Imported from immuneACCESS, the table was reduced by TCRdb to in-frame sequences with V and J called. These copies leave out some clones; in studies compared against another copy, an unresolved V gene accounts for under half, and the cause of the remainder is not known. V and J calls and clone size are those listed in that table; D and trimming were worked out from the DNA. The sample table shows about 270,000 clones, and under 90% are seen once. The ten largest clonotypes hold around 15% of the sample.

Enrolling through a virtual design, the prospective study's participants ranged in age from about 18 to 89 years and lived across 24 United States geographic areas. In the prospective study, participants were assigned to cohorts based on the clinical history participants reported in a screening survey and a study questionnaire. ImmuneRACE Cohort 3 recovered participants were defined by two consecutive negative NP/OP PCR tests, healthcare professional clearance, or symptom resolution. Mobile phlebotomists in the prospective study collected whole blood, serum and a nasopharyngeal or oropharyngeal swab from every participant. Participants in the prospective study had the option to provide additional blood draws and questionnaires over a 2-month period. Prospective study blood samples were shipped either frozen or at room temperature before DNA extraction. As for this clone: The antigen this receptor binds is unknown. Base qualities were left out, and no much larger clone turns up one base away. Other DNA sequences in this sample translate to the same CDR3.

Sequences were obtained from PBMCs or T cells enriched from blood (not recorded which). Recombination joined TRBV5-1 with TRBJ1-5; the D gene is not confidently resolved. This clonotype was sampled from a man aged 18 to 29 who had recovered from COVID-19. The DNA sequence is TGCGCCAGCAGCTTGGTCGGGGATCAGCCCCAGCATTTT. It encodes CASSLVGDQPQHF.